These 20 T cell receptor beta chains came from one sample sequenced in a study of blood T cell repertoires in COVID-19. The table came from immunoSEQ multiplex PCR; TCRdb's copy has only in-frame clones and leaves some out. In the table there are some 220,000 clones, around 84% of which are singletons. Source material: peripheral blood. These receptors came from a human donor in a cohort sampled during active COVID-19.

This chain uses TRBV19 with TRBJ1-4, with TRBD1 as a possible D gene (6 bases). V was shortened by 4 bases and J by 5 bases, with 14 bases between the two germline ends. Germline V gene data show CDR1 as LNHDA and CDR2 as SQIVND (reference sequence). CDR3 length: 15 amino acids. The CDR3 here is CASSSIWQGNEKLFF. CDR3 sequence (DNA): TGTGCCAGTAGTAGTATTTGGCAGGGGAATGAAAAACTGTTTTTT.

This clone was counted ten times or more. The genes are TRBV28 and TRBJ2-5; perhaps TRBD1 as D (6 bases). The germline CDR1 and CDR2 sequences are MDHEN and SYDVKM. The length of the CDR3 is 13 residues. Trimming removed 7 bases at V and 6 bases at J, with 15 bases between. The CDR3 DNA reads as TGTGCCAGCAATAATACAGGGCGGAAGACCCAGTACTTC. Encoded protein: CASNNTGRKTQYF. The entire variable domain, with the rest obtained from reference TRBV28 and TRBJ2-5, is as follows: DVKVTQSSRYLVKRTGEKVFLECVQDMDHENMFWYRQDPGLGLRLIYFSYDVKMKEKGDIPEGYSVSREKKERFSLILESASTNQTSMYLCASNNTGRKTQYFGPGTRLLVL.

The chain links TRBV2 to TRBJ2-7; no firm D call. Germline V gives CDR1 SNHLY, CDR2 FYNNEI. CDR3 size: 13 residues. Trimming took off 6 bases at V and 0 bases at J, with 9 bases between the two ends. The CDR3 DNA follows: TGTGCCAGCAGCGAACGGTTCTCCTACGAGCAGTACTTC. Its translation is CASSERFSYEQYF.

The V and J genes are TRBV5-4 and TRBJ1-2; tentatively, D is TRBD1 (5 bases). Germline CDR1 is SGHNT and CDR2 is YYREEE (reference sequence). V lost 6 bases to trimming and J lost 3 bases, with 12 bases between them. The CDR3 is 13 amino acids. CDR3 bases: TGTGCCAGCACCCAGGGTAAGGACTATGGCTACACCTTC. Its protein product is CASTQGKDYGYTF.

The chain uses TRBV5-6 and TRBJ1-1; no clear D gene. This CDR3 spans 16 amino acids. V lost 2 bases and J 5 bases, leaving 19 bases between the germline ends. The germline V gene encodes CDR1 SGHDT and CDR2 YYEEEE. CDR3 region: CASSFLYDPGRTEAFF. DNA of the CDR3: TGTGCCAGCAGCTTTTTATACGACCCGGGGAGAACTGAAGCTTTCTTT.

This rearrangement joins TRBV11-3 to TRBJ2-3; D is undetermined. The CDR3 is 12 amino acids. Trimming removed 1 base at V and 6 bases at J, with 5 bases between. The germline gives CDR1 SGHNT, CDR2 YENEEA. The CDR3 DNA sequence: TGTGCCAGCAGCTTAGGGGCGGATACGCAGTATTTT. Protein sequence: CASSLGADTQYF. Full variable domain (remainder filled in from reference TRBV11-3 and TRBJ2-3): EAGVVQSPRYKIIEKKQPVAFWCNPISGHNTLYWYLQNLGQGPELLIRYENEEAVDDSQLPKDRFSAERLKGVDSTLKIQPAELGDSAVYLCASSLGADTQYFGPGTRLTVL.

This clone was seen once. V gene TRBV11-3 combines with J gene TRBJ2-7; D remains unclear. CDR1 is SGHNT and CDR2 is YENEEA in the germline V gene. The CDR3 length is 13 residues. V was cut by 1 base and J by 7 bases, with 11 bases left in between. CDR3 nucleotide sequence: TGTGCCAGCAGCTTAGGTCGCCAGAGGGAGCAGTACTTC. This gives the protein CASSLGRQREQYF. Complete variable domain (other parts from reference TRBV11-3 and TRBJ2-7): EAGVVQSPRYKIIEKKQPVAFWCNPISGHNTLYWYLQNLGQGPELLIRYENEEAVDDSQLPKDRFSAERLKGVDSTLKIQPAELGDSAVYLCASSLGRQREQYFGPGTRLTVT.

The rearrangement joins TRBV18 to TRBJ2-2; possibly TRBD2 for D (5 bases). Trimming took off 6 bases at V and 6 bases at J, with 8 bases between the two ends. The CDR3 extends over 12 amino acids. Germline lookup yields CDR1 KGHSH and CDR2 LQKENI. As DNA, the CDR3 is TGTGCCAGCTCGAAGGGAGCCGGGGAGCTGTTTTTT. Translated, it gives CASSKGAGELFF. The full variable domain, in which reference TRBV18 and TRBJ2-2 provide the parts outside the CDR3, is NAGVMQNPRHLVRRRGQEARLRCSPMKGHSHVYWYRQLPEEGLKFMVYLQKENIIDESGMPKERFSAEFPKEGPSILRIQQVVRGDSAAYFCASSKGAGELFFGEGSRLTVL.

The chain links TRBV7-3 to TRBJ2-1; TRBD2 agrees at 7 bases. The V gene end was trimmed by 5 bases and the J gene end by 0 bases; junction bases not matched to a gene: 10. CDR3 size: 17 residues. Germline V CDR1 and CDR2: SGHTA, FQGTGA. The CDR3 DNA reads TGTGCCAGCAGCCTTCATAGCGGGCCCAGCTCCTACAATGAGCAGTTCTTC. Residues: CASSLHSGPSSYNEQFF. The full variable domain, rest sourced from reference TRBV7-3 and TRBJ2-1, is GAGVSQTPSNKVTEKGKYVELRCDPISGHTALYWYRQSLGQGPEFLIYFQGTGAADDSGLPNDRFFAVRPEGSVSTLKIQRTERGDSAVYLCASSLHSGPSSYNEQFFGPGTRLTVL.

This clone came up once. The V and J genes are TRBV7-9 and TRBJ2-3, with D unresolved. V dropped 4 bases and J dropped 1 base, with 9 bases sitting between them. This CDR3 comprises 14 residues. Germline loops: CDR1 SEHNR, CDR2 FQNEAQ (reference sequence). CDR3 region: CASSSAQGTDTQYF. The CDR3 DNA sequence: TGTGCCAGCAGCTCGGCCCAGGGCACAGATACGCAGTATTTT.

V is TRBV3-1 (or the pseudogene TRBV3-2) and J is TRBJ1-4; 10 bases agree with TRBD1. The germline V gene encodes CDR1 LGHDT and CDR2 YNNKEL (reference sequence). V lost 3 bases and J lost 6; bases outside the gene matches: 7. This CDR3 has 16 residues. The DNA of the CDR3 is TGTGCCAGCAGCCATTCCGGGACAGGGGCATATGAAAAACTGTTTTTT. It translates to CASSHSGTGAYEKLFF.

A few counts support this clone. The chain is built from TRBV25-1 and TRBJ2-1; tentatively, D is TRBD2 (6 bases). Between the trimmed V and J ends, which lost 6 bases and 4 bases, there was a span of 10 bases. The germline V gene encodes CDR1 MGHDK and CDR2 SYGVNS. The CDR3 covers 13 residues. DNA of the CDR3: TGTGCCAGCAGCCGGGCGGGGTACAATGAGCAGTTCTTC. Protein product: CASSRAGYNEQFF.

The genes are TRBV7-3 and TRBJ2-3; 8 nucleotides match TRBD1. After removal of 6 bases from V and 2 bases from J, the junction contained 4 bases not matched to a gene. Germline V gene data show CDR1 as SGHTA and CDR2 as FQGTGA. This CDR3 is built from 14 residues. CDR3 nucleotides: TGTGCCAGCAGACGGACAGGGCCCACAGATACGCAGTATTTT. Protein: CASRRTGPTDTQYF.

CDR3 bases: TGTGCCAGCAGTCCTCAGGGTTGGAACACTGAAGCTTTCTTT. It is translated as CASSPQGWNTEAFF. The chain carries TRBV25-1 and TRBJ1-1; tentatively, D is TRBD1 (5 bases). The CDR3 is 14 amino acids. Germline-derived CDR1 and CDR2 are MGHDK and SYGVNS. V lost 5 bases and J 1 base, leaving 11 bases between the germline ends.

This clone was seen at least ten times. The rearrangement links TRBV5-1 to TRBJ1-1; TRBD1 is a possible D gene (6 bases). This CDR3 region has 15 residues. Germline CDR1 SGHRS, CDR2 YFSETQ. V dropped 0 bases and J dropped 7 bases, with 16 bases sitting between them. This CDR3 is CASSLDGQIGNEAFF. The DNA of the CDR3 is TGCGCCAGCAGCTTGGATGGACAGATAGGGAATGAAGCTTTCTTT. The full variable domain, rest sourced from reference TRBV5-1 and TRBJ1-1, is KAGVTQTPRYLIKTRGQQVTLSCSPISGHRSVSWYQQTPGQGLQFLFEYFSETQRNKGNFPGRFSGRQFSNSRSEMNVSTLELGDSALYLCASSLDGQIGNEAFFGQGTRLTVV.

A single count supports this clone. This sequence joins TRBV5-6 and TRBJ2-1; TRBD2 aligns across 13 bases. The CDR3 has 17 amino acids. Germline V gene data show CDR1 as SGHDT and CDR2 as YYEEEE. Germline trimming cut 4 bases from V and 3 bases from J; bases unmatched to any gene: 7. The CDR3 region has the DNA TGTGCCAGCAGCCCCGGACTAGCGGGAGTTAACTACAATGAGCAGTTCTTC. As protein: CASSPGLAGVNYNEQFF.

In nucleotides, the CDR3 is TGCAGCGTTGCAGGGGACAGGGGATTTAACTATGGCTACACCTTC. Translation gives CSVAGDRGFNYGYTF. V and J are TRBV29-1 and TRBJ1-2, with 10 bases lining up with TRBD1. V dropped 4 bases and J dropped 1; count of bases not matched to a gene: 6. The germline V gene encodes CDR1 SQVTM and CDR2 ANQGSEA. CDR3 length: 15 residues.

This clone was picked up one time. V gene TRBV4-3 combines with J gene TRBJ2-4; TRBD1 matches at 8 bases. The germline gives CDR1 LGHNA, CDR2 YSLEER. Trimming took 4 bases from V and 6 from J; bases not matched to a gene: 8. The CDR3 contains 15 residues. CDR3 residues: CASSLGQGLVNIQYF. The CDR3 DNA reads as TGCGCCAGCAGCCTCGGACAGGGCCTCGTAAACATTCAGTACTTC.

This chain links TRBV6-1 with TRBJ1-6; TRBD1 might be the D (6 bases). The germline gives CDR1 MNHNS, CDR2 SASEGT. This CDR3 has 15 residues. Trimming cost V 2 bases and J 7 bases, with 12 bases left between them. The CDR3: CASSEWGGENSPLHF. The CDR3, as DNA: TGTGCCAGCAGTGAATGGGGGGGCGAGAATTCACCCCTCCACTTT.

A single count supports this clone. The limits of the CDR3 on the DNA are not certain, so only TCRdb's listed CDR3 is given. The genes are TRBV12-3 or TRBV12-4 and TRBJ2-5; the D call of TRBD2 is as the table states it, not checked on the DNA. The CDR3 totals 13 residues, both ends included. The CDR3 spells CASSSGQGGRVYF.